A selection of T cell receptor beta chains follows, all from one sample in a study of shared clonotypes between healthy human individuals. Generated by immunoSEQ multiplex PCR, the TCRdb table keeps only in-frame clones and is missing some. The sample gives 2 million to 2.5 million clones, 85% to 95% of which show up once; 0.35% to 0.45% is in the top ten. The sequencing sample was made of naive CD4+ T cells from PBMCs. The receptors here all came from a man between 18 and 35 years old in good health. Some clones in this sample may be carry-over from other donors' samples. Both conserved end residues are part of each CDR3. D genes are given only for firm matches. Part of the rows lack a size; the others show once, few, many or a class for expanded clones.

size: NA; D: NA; V: TRBV5-1; J: TRBJ2-7; CDR3: CASSPGTLHEQYF; DNA: TGCGCCAGCAGCCCTGGGACACTCCACGAGCAGTACTTC
size: NA; D: NA; V: TRBV11-1; J: TRBJ2-3; CDR3: CASSLRRQSAGSSTDTQYF; DNA: TGTGCCAGCAGCTTAAGACGTCAGTCTGCGGGGTCTAGCACAGATACGCAGTATTTT
size: NA; D: TRBD1; V: TRBV5-1; J: TRBJ1-2; CDR3: CASSQTGGSNYGYTF; DNA: TGCGCCAGCAGCCAGACAGGGGGATCTAACTATGGCTACACCTTC
size: NA; D: NA; V: TRBV5-8; J: TRBJ2-2; CDR3: CASRERPGELFF; DNA: TGTGCCAGCAGGGAGCGCCCCGGGGAGCTGTTTTTT
size: NA; D: TRBD1; V: TRBV5-4; J: TRBJ2-1; CDR3: CASSYPDRPSYNEQFF; DNA: TGTGCCAGCAGTTATCCGGACAGGCCCTCCTACAATGAGCAGTTCTTC
size: NA; D: NA; V: TRBV6-1; J: TRBJ1-4; CDR3: CASRREGLNEKLFF; DNA: TGTGCCAGTAGACGAGAGGGACTTAATGAAAAACTGTTTTTT
size: NA; D: TRBD1; V: TRBV4-2; J: TRBJ2-2; CDR3: CASSHVTGGEAIPGELFF; DNA: TGTGCCAGCAGCCACGTGACAGGGGGCGAAGCAATTCCCGGGGAGCTGTTTTTT
size: few; D: NA; V: TRBV12-5; J: TRBJ1-1; CDR3: CASGEGRGAEAFF; DNA: TGTGCTAGTGGGGAAGGACGAGGTGCTGAAGCTTTCTTT
size: NA; D: NA; V: TRBV4-1; J: TRBJ2-2; CDR3: CASSQVDMGFRSTGELFF; DNA: TGCGCCAGCAGCCAAGTAGATATGGGGTTTAGGAGCACCGGGGAGCTGTTTTTT
size: NA; D: TRBD1; V: TRBV28; J: TRBJ1-4; CDR3: CASTPGTVNEKLFF; DNA: TGTGCCAGCACTCCCGGGACAGTTAATGAAAAACTGTTTTTT
size: NA; D: NA; V: TRBV10-3; J: TRBJ1-4; CDR3: CAISDSRGTNEKLFF; DNA: TGTGCCATCAGTGACTCCAGGGGAACTAATGAAAAACTGTTTTTT
size: once; D: NA; V: TRBV18; J: TRBJ1-4; CDR3: CASSVNRRPNEKLFF; DNA: TGTGCCAGCTCAGTCAATCGGAGACCGAATGAAAAACTGTTTTTT
size: NA; D: TRBD1; V: TRBV30; J: TRBJ1-6; CDR3: CAWSRGTGLLEGSPLHF; DNA: TGTGCCTGGAGCCGAGGGACAGGGTTATTAGAGGGTTCACCCCTCCACTTT
size: NA; D: NA; V: TRBV7-6; J: TRBJ2-3; CDR3: CASSRRSTGQTDTQYF; DNA: TGTGCCAGCAGCCGGCGATCGACGGGACAAACAGATACGCAGTATTTT
size: NA; D: TRBD1; V: TRBV19; J: TRBJ1-1; CDR3: CASTKDRANTEAFF; DNA: TGTGCCAGTACCAAAGACAGGGCGAACACTGAAGCTTTCTTT
size: NA; D: NA; V: TRBV7-2; J: TRBJ2-3; CDR3: CASSLGTRFGAADTQYF; DNA: TGTGCCAGCAGCTTAGGAACCCGGTTCGGCGCCGCAGATACGCAGTATTTT
size: NA; D: NA; V: TRBV9; J: TRBJ2-1; CDR3: CASSVSGSYNEQFF; DNA: TGTGCCAGCAGCGTTAGTGGATCCTACAATGAGCAGTTCTTC
size: NA; D: NA; V: TRBV2; J: TRBJ2-5; CDR3: CASHRVFLGTQYF; DNA: TGTGCCAGCCACAGGGTTTTTTTAGGAACCCAGTACTTC
size: NA; D: TRBD2; V: TRBV18; J: TRBJ2-7; CDR3: CASSPPGHRTSGDEQYF; DNA: TGTGCCAGCTCACCACCGGGGCACCGGACTAGCGGGGACGAGCAGTACTTC
size: NA; D: NA; V: TRBV9; J: TRBJ1-5; CDR3: CASSVAVDQPQHF; DNA: TGTGCCAGCAGCGTAGCGGTCGATCAGCCCCAGCATTTT
size: NA; D: NA; V: TRBV7-9; J: TRBJ2-3; CDR3: CASTPSGSTDTQYF; DNA: TGTGCCAGCACCCCATCCGGTAGCACAGATACGCAGTATTTT
size: NA; D: NA; V: TRBV25-1; J: TRBJ2-2; CDR3: CASNSYTGELFF; DNA: TGTGCCAGCAACTCATACACCGGGGAGCTGTTTTTT
size: NA; D: NA; V: TRBV28; J: TRBJ1-2; CDR3: CASSPGRANYGYTF; DNA: TGTGCCAGCAGTCCCGGGAGGGCTAACTATGGCTACACCTTC
size: NA; D: NA; V: TRBV28; J: TRBJ1-1; CDR3: CASSPEGRGRRAFF; DNA: TGTGCCAGCAGTCCCGAGGGGAGAGGGCGGCGAGCTTTCTTT
size: NA; D: TRBD2; V: TRBV7-3; J: TRBJ2-7; CDR3: CASSTLAGGGYEQYF; DNA: TGTGCCAGCAGCACACTAGCGGGAGGGGGCTACGAGCAGTACTTC
size: NA; D: NA; V: TRBV29-1; J: TRBJ2-6; CDR3: CSVQGGASGANVLTF; DNA: TGCAGCGTGCAGGGGGGAGCGTCTGGGGCCAACGTCCTGACTTTC
size: NA; D: NA; V: TRBV5-1; J: TRBJ2-7; CDR3: CASSLGPRSYEQYF; DNA: TGCGCCAGCAGCTTGGGACCCAGGTCCTACGAGCAGTACTTC
size: NA; D: NA; V: TRBV5-6; J: TRBJ1-2; CDR3: CASSPRETGFYGYTF; DNA: TGTGCCAGCAGCCCCCGAGAGACAGGTTTCTATGGCTACACCTTC
size: NA; D: NA; V: TRBV5-8; J: TRBJ2-7; CDR3: CASSPPGRADEQYF; DNA: TGTGCCAGCAGCCCGCCGGGCAGGGCAGACGAGCAGTACTTC
size: NA; D: TRBD2; V: TRBV6-5; J: TRBJ2-3; CDR3: CASSYSGLAFAQYF; DNA: TGTGCCAGCAGTTACTCGGGACTAGCGTTCGCGCAGTATTTT
size: few; D: TRBD1; V: TRBV6-1; J: TRBJ1-5; CDR3: CASRRQGQPQHF; DNA: TGTGCCAGCAGAAGACAGGGCCAGCCCCAGCATTTT
size: NA; D: TRBD1; V: TRBV29-1; J: TRBJ2-1; CDR3: CSVTKGQGKGEQFF; DNA: TGCAGCGTTACGAAGGGACAGGGGAAAGGTGAGCAGTTCTTC
size: NA; D: NA; V: TRBV9; J: TRBJ2-1; CDR3: CASSASAGSGYNEQFF; DNA: TGTGCCAGCAGCGCTTCAGCCGGAAGTGGCTACAATGAGCAGTTCTTC
size: once; D: NA; V: TRBV6-1; J: TRBJ2-1; CDR3: CASSEALTPSYNEQFF; DNA: TGTGCCAGCAGTGAAGCGCTTACGCCCTCTTACAATGAGCAGTTCTTC
size: NA; D: TRBD2; V: TRBV19; J: TRBJ2-1; CDR3: CASSIVLAGGTDEQFF; DNA: TGTGCCAGTAGTATAGTACTAGCGGGAGGGACAGATGAGCAGTTCTTC
size: NA; D: NA; V: TRBV15; J: TRBJ2-5; CDR3: CATSRGQGQETQYF; DNA: TGTGCCACCAGCAGAGGGCAAGGGCAAGAGACCCAGTACTTC
size: NA; D: TRBD1; V: TRBV30; J: TRBJ1-3; CDR3: CAWSPGQGEGNTIYF; DNA: TGTGCCTGGAGCCCGGGACAGGGGGAGGGAAACACCATATATTTT
size: NA; D: NA; V: TRBV6-6; J: TRBJ1-5; CDR3: CASSSGLLNQPQHF; DNA: TGTGCCAGCAGTTCAGGGCTACTCAATCAGCCCCAGCATTTT
size: NA; D: NA; V: TRBV7-3; J: TRBJ2-3; CDR3: CASSPTVGTDTQYF; DNA: TGTGCCAGCAGCCCCACAGTCGGCACAGATACGCAGTATTTT
size: NA; D: NA; V: TRBV5-1; J: TRBJ2-7; CDR3: CASSAFNYEQYF; DNA: TGCGCCAGCAGCGCCTTCAACTACGAGCAGTACTTC
size: NA; D: TRBD1; V: TRBV9; J: TRBJ1-4; CDR3: CASSVARGPEKLFF; DNA: TGTGCCAGCAGCGTCGCCAGGGGGCCTGAAAAACTGTTTTTT
size: NA; D: NA; V: TRBV27; J: TRBJ1-4; CDR3: CASSLEGMGAANEKLFF; DNA: TGTGCCAGCAGTTTAGAAGGTATGGGGGCAGCTAATGAAAAACTGTTTTTT
size: NA; D: NA; V: TRBV7-2; J: TRBJ1-2; CDR3: CASSLGVGNYGYTF; DNA: TGTGCCAGCAGCTTAGGGGTCGGCAACTATGGCTACACCTTC
size: NA; D: NA; V: TRBV6-5; J: TRBJ1-5; CDR3: CASRKTGSQPQHF; DNA: TGTGCCAGCAGGAAAACAGGGTCGCAGCCCCAGCATTTT
size: NA; D: NA; V: TRBV6-5; J: TRBJ2-5; CDR3: CASSRLGGGQETQYF; DNA: TGTGCCAGCAGTCGACTCGGAGGGGGGCAAGAGACCCAGTACTTC
size: NA; D: TRBD2; V: TRBV10-3; J: TRBJ2-1; CDR3: CAISESYRTSGRGNEQFF; DNA: TGTGCCATCAGTGAGTCATACCGGACTAGCGGGAGAGGGAATGAGCAGTTCTTC
size: NA; D: TRBD1; V: TRBV28; J: TRBJ2-4; CDR3: CASSPGTGEAKNIQYF; DNA: TGTGCCAGCAGCCCCGGGACAGGGGAAGCCAAAAACATTCAGTACTTC
size: NA; D: TRBD1; V: TRBV5-1; J: TRBJ1-1; CDR3: CASSLIGTGEAFF; DNA: TGCGCCAGCAGCTTGATCGGGACAGGTGAAGCTTTCTTT
size: NA; D: NA; V: TRBV20-1; J: TRBJ2-7; CDR3: CSAREFYEQYF; DNA: TGCAGTGCTCGGGAGTTCTACGAGCAGTACTTC
size: NA; D: NA; V: TRBV6-5; J: TRBJ1-1; CDR3: CASSYRGGTEAFF; DNA: TGTGCCAGCAGTTACAGGGGAGGCACTGAAGCTTTCTTT
size: NA; D: TRBD1; V: TRBV10-2; J: TRBJ1-5; CDR3: CASSEDRDQPQHF; DNA: TGCGCCAGCAGTGAGGACAGGGATCAGCCCCAGCATTTT
size: NA; D: NA; V: TRBV5-5; J: TRBJ1-2; CDR3: CASSSSNHYGYTF; DNA: TGTGCCAGCAGCTCCAGCAATCACTATGGCTACACCTTC
size: NA; D: NA; V: TRBV28; J: TRBJ1-4; CDR3: CASSLGGVNRKLFF; DNA: TGTGCCAGCAGTTTGGGGGGCGTGAATAGAAAACTGTTTTTT
size: NA; D: TRBD1; V: TRBV7-9; J: TRBJ2-3; CDR3: CASTPRSDRDTDTQYF; DNA: TGTGCCAGCACCCCACGATCGGACAGGGACACAGATACGCAGTATTTT
size: NA; D: NA; V: TRBV6-5; J: TRBJ2-3; CDR3: CASSYSSGDTDTQYF; DNA: TGTGCCAGCAGTTACTCTAGCGGTGACACAGATACGCAGTATTTT